Below, one T cell receptor beta chain is given with its context. The antigen is unknown. PCR involved 60 Vbeta and 13 Jbeta primers. This table comes from immunoSEQ multiplex PCR, and its TCRdb copy is limited to in-frame clones, with some not included. Counted here are 35,000 to 55,000 clones, roughly half occurring once; the ten biggest clones make up approximately 6%. This sample stems from a study of cytomegalovirus exposure and HLA in healthy donors. General study findings and limits: When a later analysis compared HLA-associated TCR beta chains with equally common others, the HLA-associated chains turned out to be more clonally expanded and to have lower generation probabilities.

V was trimmed by 6 bases and J by 4 bases, leaving 12 bases between them. The CDR3 consists of 13 residues. The germline V gene has CDR1 WNHNN and CDR2 SYGVQD (reference sequence). Input material: PBMCs. This clonotype originated in a man in his 60s in good health and CMV-seronegative. The chain recombines TRBV10-1 with TRBJ1-2; D may be TRBD1 (5 bases). CDR3 protein: CASSAGSGYGYTF. The CDR3 nucleotides read TGCGCCAGCAGCGCAGGGTCCGGCTATGGCTACACCTTC.